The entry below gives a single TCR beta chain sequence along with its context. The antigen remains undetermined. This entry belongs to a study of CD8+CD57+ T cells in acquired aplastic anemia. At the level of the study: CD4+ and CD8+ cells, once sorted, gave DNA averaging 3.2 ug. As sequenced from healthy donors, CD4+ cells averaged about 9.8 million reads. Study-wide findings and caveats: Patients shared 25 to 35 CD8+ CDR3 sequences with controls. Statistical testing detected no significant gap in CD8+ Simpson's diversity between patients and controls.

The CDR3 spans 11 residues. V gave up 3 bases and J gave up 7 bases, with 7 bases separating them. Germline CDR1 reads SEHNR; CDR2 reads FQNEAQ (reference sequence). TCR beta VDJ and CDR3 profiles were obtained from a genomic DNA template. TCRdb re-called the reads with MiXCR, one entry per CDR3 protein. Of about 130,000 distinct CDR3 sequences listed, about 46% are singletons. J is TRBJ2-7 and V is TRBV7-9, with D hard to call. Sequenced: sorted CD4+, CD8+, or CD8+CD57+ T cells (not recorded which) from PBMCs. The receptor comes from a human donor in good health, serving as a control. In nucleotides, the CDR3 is TGTGCCAGCAGCTTGGGCAGGGAGCAGTACTTC. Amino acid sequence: CASSLGREQYF.